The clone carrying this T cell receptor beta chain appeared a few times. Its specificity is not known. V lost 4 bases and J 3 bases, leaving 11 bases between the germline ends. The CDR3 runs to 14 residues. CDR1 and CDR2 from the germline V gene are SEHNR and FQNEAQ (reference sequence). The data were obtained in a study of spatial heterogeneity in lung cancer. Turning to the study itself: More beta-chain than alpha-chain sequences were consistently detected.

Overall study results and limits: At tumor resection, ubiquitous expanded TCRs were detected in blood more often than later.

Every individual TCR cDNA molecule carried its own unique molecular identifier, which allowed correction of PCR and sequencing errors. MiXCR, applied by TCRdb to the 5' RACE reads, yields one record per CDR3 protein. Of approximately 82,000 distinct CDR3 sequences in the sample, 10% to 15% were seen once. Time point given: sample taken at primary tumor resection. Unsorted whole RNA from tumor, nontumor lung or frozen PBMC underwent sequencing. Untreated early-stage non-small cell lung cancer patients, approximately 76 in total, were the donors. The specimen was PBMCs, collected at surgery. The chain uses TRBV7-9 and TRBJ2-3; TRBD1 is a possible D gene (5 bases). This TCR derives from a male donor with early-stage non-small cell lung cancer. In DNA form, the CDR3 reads TGTGCCAGCAGCTATATGACAGATACAGATACGCAGTATTTT. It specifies CASSYMTDTDTQYF.